Sequencing of this T cell receptor (beta chain) was carried out in a study of cytomegalovirus exposure and HLA in healthy donors. CDR1 and CDR2 from the germline V gene are MNHEY and SMNVEV (reference sequence). The CDR3 sequence is 16 residues long. V was shortened by 3 bases and J by 3 bases, with 17 bases between the two germline ends. Points on this clone: What it recognizes is unknown.

The PCR had 60 Vbeta and 13 Jbeta primers. The protocol was immunoSEQ multiplex PCR, while the TCRdb copy is restricted to in-frame clones and leaves out a portion. The sample has 140,000 to 150,000 clones; about 75% are singletons. Overall study findings and caveats: As immune exposure information, only CMV serostatus was available. 87-base-pair reads could not separate some V segments, including TRBV6-2 and TRBV6-3. A highly shared variant cluster was judged a likely technical artifact.

The rearrangement links TRBV27 to TRBJ2-5; tentatively, D is TRBD2 (6 bases). The sequenced sample consisted of PBMCs. This receptor was taken from a woman aged 25 to 39 in good health and CMV-seronegative. The CDR3 is CASSLNGGTGKETQYF. CDR3 coding DNA: TGTGCCAGCAGTTTGAATGGCGGGACGGGGAAAGAGACCCAGTACTTC.